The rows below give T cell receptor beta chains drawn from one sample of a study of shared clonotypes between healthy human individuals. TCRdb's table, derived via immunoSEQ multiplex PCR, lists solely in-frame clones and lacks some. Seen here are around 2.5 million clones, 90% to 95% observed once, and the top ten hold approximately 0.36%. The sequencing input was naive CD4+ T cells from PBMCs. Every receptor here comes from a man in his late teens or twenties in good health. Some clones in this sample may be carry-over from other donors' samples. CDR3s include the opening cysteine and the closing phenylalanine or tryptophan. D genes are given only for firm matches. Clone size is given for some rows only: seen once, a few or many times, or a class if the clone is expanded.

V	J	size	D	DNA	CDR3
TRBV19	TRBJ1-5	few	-	TGTGCCAGTAGTATGTATGGGGGCGGTCAGCCCCAGCATTTT	CASSMYGGGQPQHF
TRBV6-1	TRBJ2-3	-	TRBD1	TGTGCCACATCAGACCGGGACAGGGTCACAGATACGCAGTATTTT	CATSDRDRVTDTQYF
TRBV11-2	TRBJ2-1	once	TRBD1	TGTGCCAGCAGCGCCCGGGACAGGGGGCCGCTACAGTTCTTC	CASSARDRGPLQFF
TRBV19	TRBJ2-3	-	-	TGTGCCAGTGGGAGCCCCGTCGAAACAGATACGCAGTATTTT	CASGSPVETDTQYF
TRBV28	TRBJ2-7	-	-	TGTGCCAGCAGGAGGGGTAGAGGGAATTCCTACGAGCAGTACTTC	CASRRGRGNSYEQYF
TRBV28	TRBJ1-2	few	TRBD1	TGTGCCAGCAGTCTAGAAGGACAGGGTCTTGGCTACACCTTC	CASSLEGQGLGYTF
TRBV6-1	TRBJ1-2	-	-	TGTGCCAGCAGTGAAGCGAGGATGAGCTATGGCTACACCTTC	CASSEARMSYGYTF
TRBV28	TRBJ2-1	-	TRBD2	TGTGCCAGCAGTCCCTCTAGCGGGAGGGCCCTCAATGAGCAGTTCTTC	CASSPSSGRALNEQFF
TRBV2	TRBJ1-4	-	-	TGTGCCAGCAGTGTGGTGGCGTCCGAAAAACTGTTTTTT	CASSVVASEKLFF
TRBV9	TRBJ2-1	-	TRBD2	TGTGCCAGCAGCGTAGAAGGAGGTAGCGGGGGTGTTAGCTCCTACAATGAGCAGTTCTTC	CASSVEGGSGGVSSYNEQFF
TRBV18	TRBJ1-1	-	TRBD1	TGTGCCAGCTCACCAGTGACAGGGGACACTGAAGCTTTCTTT	CASSPVTGDTEAFF
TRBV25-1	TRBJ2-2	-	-	TGTGCCAGCAGTGGAAGGACAGCGAACACCGGGGAGCTGTTTTTT	CASSGRTANTGELFF
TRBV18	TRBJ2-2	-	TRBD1	TGTGCCAGCTCGGAGGGGACAGGGGGCTTCACCGGGGAGCTGTTTTTT	CASSEGTGGFTGELFF
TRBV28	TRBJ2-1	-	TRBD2	TGTGCCAGCAGTTCATACGTAGCGGGAGTTAGGAATGAGCAGTTCTTC	CASSSYVAGVRNEQFF
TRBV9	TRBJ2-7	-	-	TGTGCCAGCAGCGGCGCCCTAGGCGAGCAGTACTTC	CASSGALGEQYF
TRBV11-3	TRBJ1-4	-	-	TGTGCCAGCAGCTTAGCCCAACCCGGGGCAACTAATGAAAAACTGTTTTTT	CASSLAQPGATNEKLFF
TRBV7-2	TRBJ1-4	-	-	TGTGCCAGCAGCTTAGGGGTCCGCCCTTCCCAGATGGGAAAACTGTTTTTT	CASSLGVRPSQMGKLFF
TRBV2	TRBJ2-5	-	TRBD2	TGTGCCAGCAGTGGCCGACTAGCGGGAGGGGGTGAGACCCAGTACTTC	CASSGRLAGGGETQYF
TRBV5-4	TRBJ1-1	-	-	TGTGCCAGCAGCTCCACAGGGACTGAAGCTTTCTTT	CASSSTGTEAFF
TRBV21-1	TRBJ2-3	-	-	-	CASSKDVGQGTDTQYF
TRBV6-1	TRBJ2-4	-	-	TGTGCCAGCAGACAGGGAGCTGCGGCCAAAAACATTCAGTACTTC	CASRQGAAAKNIQYF
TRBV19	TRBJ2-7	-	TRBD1	TGTGCCAGTAGTTCCCCGGGACAGGGGAGGTACGAGCAGTACTTC	CASSSPGQGRYEQYF
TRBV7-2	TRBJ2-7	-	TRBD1	TGTGCCAGCAGCTTGGAAACAGGGGGCTACGAGCAGTACTTC	CASSLETGGYEQYF
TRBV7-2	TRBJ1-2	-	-	TGTGCCAGCAGCCAAACTAACAGGGACTGGAGCTACACCTTC	CASSQTNRDWSYTF
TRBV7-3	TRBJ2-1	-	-	TGTGCCAGCAGCTTAGACGGGAGTGGCTACAATGAGCAGTTCTTC	CASSLDGSGYNEQFF
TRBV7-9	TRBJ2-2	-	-	TGTGCCAGCAGCTTAGTTAACGCTGGGGCCGGGGAGCTGTTTTTT	CASSLVNAGAGELFF
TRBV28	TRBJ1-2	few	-	TGTGCCAGCAGTTTAGGGGCCTATGGCTACACCTTC	CASSLGAYGYTF
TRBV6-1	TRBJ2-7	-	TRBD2	TGTGCCAGCAGGACTAGCGGGTTCTCGACCTACGAGCAGTACTTC	CASRTSGFSTYEQYF
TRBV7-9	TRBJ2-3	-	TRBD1	TGTGCCAGCAGCTTCTACGGACAGGGGGCGAAAGATACGCAGTATTTT	CASSFYGQGAKDTQYF
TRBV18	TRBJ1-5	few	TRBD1	TGTGCCAGCTCACCCGGGACAGGGAATCAGCCCCAGCATTTT	CASSPGTGNQPQHF
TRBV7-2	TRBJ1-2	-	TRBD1	TGTGCCAGCAGCCCCAGACAGGGTGCCTATGGCTACACCTTC	CASSPRQGAYGYTF
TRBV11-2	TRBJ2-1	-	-	TGTGCCAGCAGCTTAATCGGGGCCAGTGAGCAGTTCTTC	CASSLIGASEQFF
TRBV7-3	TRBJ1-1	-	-	TGTGCCAGCAGCCGTCAGCCGAACACTGAAGCTTTCTTT	CASSRQPNTEAFF
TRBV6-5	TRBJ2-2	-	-	TGTGCCAGCAGAACAGGCCCAACGAACACCGGGGAGCTGTTTTTT	CASRTGPTNTGELFF
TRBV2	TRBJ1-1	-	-	TGTGCCAGCAGTGAAGAAACAGGCACTGAAGCTTTCTTT	CASSEETGTEAFF
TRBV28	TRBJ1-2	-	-	TGTGCCAGCAGTTTATGGGCCCAGGCCCCTTATGGCTACACCTTC	CASSLWAQAPYGYTF
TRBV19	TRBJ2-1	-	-	TGTGCCAGTAGTATTACAGGCGCCTACAATGAGCAGTTCTTC	CASSITGAYNEQFF
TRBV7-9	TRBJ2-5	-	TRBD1	TGTGCCAGCAGCCCCCGTGGTCTACTCCCGGACAGGGGCCAAGAGACCCAGTACTTC	CASSPRGLLPDRGQETQYF
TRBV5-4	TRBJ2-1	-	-	TGTGCCAGCAGCTTGATCAGGACCGCCGACTCCTACAATGAGCAGTTCTTC	CASSLIRTADSYNEQFF
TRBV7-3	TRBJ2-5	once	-	TGTGCCAGCAGCCCGGAGTCTGGTCAGATCCAGTACTTC	CASSPESGQIQYF
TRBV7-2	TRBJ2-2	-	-	TGTGCCAGCAGCCCCCAATCGACCGGGAACACCGGGGAGCTGTTTTTT	CASSPQSTGNTGELFF
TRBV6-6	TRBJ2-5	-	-	TGTGCCAGCAGTTCCCCGGCACCACAAGATAGAAGGACCCAGTACTTC	CASSSPAPQDRRTQYF
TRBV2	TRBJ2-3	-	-	TGTGCCAGCAGTGAAGCTGGTCTAGGAAAAGATACGCAGTATTTT	CASSEAGLGKDTQYF
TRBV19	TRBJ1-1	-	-	TGTGCCAGTAGTAGGGCCCCCGGGGACGCCGCTGAAGCTTTCTTT	CASSRAPGDAAEAFF
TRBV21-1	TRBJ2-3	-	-	TGTGCCAGCAGCCCAGGAGGGACAGGGGATAGGACAGATACGCAGTATTTT	CASSPGGTGDRTDTQYF
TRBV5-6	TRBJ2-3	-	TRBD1	TGTGCCAGCAGCTTGGAGGACAGGGGTGGCACAGATACGCAGTATTTT	CASSLEDRGGTDTQYF
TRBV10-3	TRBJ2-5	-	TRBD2	TGTGCCATCAGTGACGGCGGGAGTATCCAAGAGACCCAGTACTTC	CAISDGGSIQETQYF